One and the same sample provided the 27 T cell receptor beta chains below, sequenced in a study of blood T cells in healthy people across ages. Then a second PCR, running about 7 to 11 cycles, was carried out with a sample-barcoded 5' primer and a J-beta primer mix. TCRdb independently ran MiXCR on the 5' RACE reads; one entry per CDR3 protein. Of over a million distinct CDR3 sequences in the sample, under 30% were seen once. This sample was also put to use in a study of T cells of mothers and their children.

The sample comprised blood. All receptors come from a girl aged 2 to 9 in good health.

On this clonotype itself: At one boundary the junction diverges from the germline segment, which might be a read error. The chain employs TRBV25-1 and TRBJ2-3; D possibly uses TRBD1 or TRBD2 (5 bases each). The CDR3 loop spans 13 amino acids. Germline lookup yields CDR1 MGHDK and CDR2 SYGVNS. CDR3 loop: CVSSGGSTDTQYF. The DNA of the CDR3 is TGTGTCAGCAGTGGGGGATCCACAGATACGCAGTATTTT.

The rearrangement joins TRBV6-6 to TRBJ1-5, with a weak D call TRBD1 (5 bases). Between the trimmed V and J ends, which lost 2 bases and 15 bases, there was a span of 17 bases. CDR1 is MNHNY and CDR2 is SVGAGI in the germline V gene (reference sequence). CDR3 length equals 13 residues. CDR3 coding DNA: TGTGCCAGCAGTTACGGGACTGCCGGTTTAGGGCATTTT. It translates to CASSYGTAGLGHF.

V gene TRBV4-1 combines with J gene TRBJ2-1; D possibly corresponds to TRBD2 (5 bases). The CDR3 consists of 15 residues. Germline CDR1 is MGHRA and CDR2 is YSYEKL. Trimming took off 0 bases at V and 7 bases at J, with 13 bases between the two ends. The CDR3 here is CASSQDRDSRNEQFF. CDR3 DNA sequence: TGCGCCAGCAGCCAAGATCGGGATAGTAGGAATGAGCAGTTCTTC.

This clonotype was detected a few times. J is TRBJ2-7 and V is TRBV6-5; D is possibly TRBD1 or TRBD2 (5 bases each). CDR3 length: 12 residues. The V end lost 4 bases, the J end lost 6 bases, and 10 bases lay between the germline ends. Germline values: CDR1 MNHEY, CDR2 SVGAGI. The CDR3 protein is CASSWGSSEQYF. The CDR3 DNA reads TGTGCCAGCAGTTGGGGGTCGAGCGAGCAGTACTTC.

The chain is built from TRBV7-2 and TRBJ2-3; a possible D gene is TRBD2 (7 bases). This CDR3 is 15 amino acids long. Germline values: CDR1 SGHTA, CDR2 FQGNSA. V lost 5 bases and J 2 bases, leaving 14 bases between the germline ends. The CDR3 loop reads CASSQRGANTDTQYF. CDR3 bases: TGTGCCAGCAGCCAACGGGGGGCGAACACAGATACGCAGTATTTT.

On this clonotype itself: This clone may be a read error of a much larger clone one base away. The chain carries TRBV27 and TRBJ2-1, with TRBD1 matching over 9 bases. CDR3 size: 16 residues. CDR1 and CDR2 (germline): MNHEY, SMNVEV (reference sequence). Germline trimming cut 6 bases from V and 13 bases from J; bases unmatched to any gene: 19. The CDR3 bases are TGTGCCAGCAGCCCTCTTGGGACAGGGCGACAAGAGACCCAGTTCTTC. This translates into CASSPLGTGRQETQFF.

V is TRBV27 and J is TRBJ1-4; TRBD1 is a possible D gene (5 bases). The CDR3 totals 17 residues. Between the trimmed V and J ends, which lost 2 bases and 2 bases, there was a span of 15 bases. Looked up from germline, CDR1 is MNHEY and CDR2 is SMNVEV (reference sequence). The CDR3 loop is CASSLGRGWGTNEKLFF. For the CDR3, the DNA is TGTGCCAGCAGTTTAGGAAGGGGATGGGGGACTAATGAAAAACTGTTTTTT.

The V call is TRBV4-3, the J call TRBJ1-1, with D hard to call. From germline, CDR1 is LGHNA and CDR2 YSLEER. There are 15 residues in the CDR3. Trimming took 0 bases from V and 2 from J, leaving 10 bases between them. The CDR3 DNA sequence: TGCGCCAGCAGCCAAGATTTCCGACTAAACACTGAAGCTTTCTTT. This sequence encodes CASSQDFRLNTEAFF.

The CDR3 loop is CASSLAGANTIYF. CDR3 DNA: TGTGCCAGCAGTTTGGCAGGGGCAAACACCATATATTTT. The chain is built from TRBV28 and TRBJ1-3; a possible D gene is TRBD1 (6 bases). The CDR3 sequence is 13 residues long. Germline V gives CDR1 MDHEN, CDR2 SYDVKM. The ends were cut back, 3 bases at V and 6 bases at J, with 9 bases in the middle.

The table lists this clonotype with a few counts. The rearrangement uses TRBV7-9 and TRBJ1-4, with D hard to call. From germline, CDR1 is SEHNR and CDR2 FQNEAQ (reference sequence). The CDR3 runs to 12 residues. Trimming cost V 2 bases and J 10 bases, with 8 bases left between them. In DNA form, the CDR3 reads TGTGCCAGCAGCTTATTCGGTGGAAAACTGTTTTTT. This encodes CASSLFGGKLFF.

The rearrangement uses TRBV9 and TRBJ2-5; TRBD2 aligns across 12 bases. The DNA end is more similar to TRBJ2-1, so the J call may be wrong. CDR3 length equals 16 residues. The germline CDR1 and CDR2 sequences are SGDLS and YYNGEE. The CDR3 nucleotides read TGTGCCAGCAGCCCCTTGGGACTAGCGGGTAACAATGAGCAGTTCTTC. Translated, it gives CASSPLGLAGNNEQFF.

This chain uses TRBV5-1 with TRBJ2-1; 10 bases match TRBD2. CDR1 SGHRS and CDR2 YFSETQ come from the germline V gene. The J segment lost 4 bases and the V segment lost 1 base, leaving 8 bases of the junction unmatched. The CDR3 has 17 residues. CDR3 nucleotide sequence: TGCGCCAGCAGCTTGTTTGCTAGCGGGAGTGCGTACAATGAGCAGTTCTTC. It codes for CASSLFASGSAYNEQFF.

V is TRBV5-1 and J is TRBJ2-3; TRBD1 matches 7 bases. The V and J ends lost 2 bases and 4 bases, in that order; junction bases with no gene match: 7. This CDR3 is 15 amino acids long. Germline V gene sequence: CDR1 SGHRS, CDR2 YFSETQ. CDR3 DNA sequence: TGCGCCAGCAGCTTTTTGACAGGGATGCCAGATACGCAGTATTTT. This encodes CASSFLTGMPDTQYF.

V gene TRBV7-9 combines with J gene TRBJ1-4; D unresolved. Germline V lookup: CDR1 SEHNR, CDR2 FQNEAQ (reference sequence). V was pared by 1 base and J by 2 bases, with 11 bases between. This CDR3 region has 16 residues. The CDR3 protein is CASSLGGDPTNEKLFF. In nucleotides, the CDR3 is TGTGCCAGCAGCTTAGGAGGCGATCCGACTAATGAAAAACTGTTTTTT.

This clonotype has only one observation. The chain carries TRBV5-6 and TRBJ2-3; 11 bases line up with TRBD2. There are 15 residues in the CDR3. Germline assignment: CDR1 SGHDT and CDR2 YYEEEE. The junction had 8 bases not matched to a gene; V was cut back by 5 bases and J by 6 bases. CDR3 bases: TGTGCCAGCAGGATTAGCGGGGGGGCCTGGGATACGCAGTATTTT. As protein: CASRISGGAWDTQYF.

This clonotype was recorded a few times. The chain is built from TRBV12-3 or TRBV12-4 and TRBJ2-7; the D is unclear. The CDR3 has 13 residues. Trimming shortened V by 1 base and J by 4 bases, and 8 bases separated the two germline ends. CDR3 sequence (DNA): TGTGCCAGCAGTTTAGTCTTAGGTTACGAGCAGTACTTC. The encoded protein is CASSLVLGYEQYF.

This clonotype showed up many times. This chain uses TRBV5-1 with TRBJ2-5; weak D call: TRBD1 (5 bases). The CDR3 totals 13 residues. V lost 6 bases to trimming and J lost 2 bases, with 11 bases between them. CDR1 and CDR2 from the germline V gene are SGHRS and YFSETQ. The CDR3 nucleotides are TGCGCCAGCACCCTCGACAGACAAGAGACCCAGTACTTC. Translation gives CASTLDRQETQYF.

J is TRBJ1-6 and V is TRBV20-1; 10 nucleotides align to TRBD1. V gave up 0 bases and J gave up 9 bases; unmatched junction bases: 11. CDR1 and CDR2 from the germline V gene are DFQATT and SNEGSKA (reference sequence). The CDR3 runs to 17 residues. The CDR3 is CSARDNGGQGDSSPLHF. CDR3 DNA: TGCAGTGCTAGAGATAATGGCGGACAGGGGGATAGTTCACCCCTCCACTTT.

A word on this clonotype: A far larger clone is one base from this, pointing to a likely read error. This rearrangement joins TRBV15 to TRBJ1-6, with D hard to call. The CDR3 is 12 amino acids. Looked up from germline, CDR1 is LNHNV and CDR2 is YYDKDF (reference sequence). Written as DNA, the CDR3 is TGTGCCACCAGCGGAGAAAATTCACCCCTCCACTTT. It encodes CATSGENSPLHF.

V gene TRBV25-1 combines with J gene TRBJ1-6; no clear D gene. Germline lookup yields CDR1 MGHDK and CDR2 SYGVNS. The ends were cut back, 3 bases at V and 12 bases at J, with 6 bases in the middle. There are 11 residues in the CDR3. CDR3 DNA sequence: TGTGCCAGCAGTGAGCGCGAACCCCTCCACTTT. As protein: CASSEREPLHF. Supplemented by reference TRBV25-1 and TRBJ1-6, the full variable domain reads EADIYQTPRYLVIGTGKKITLECSQTMGHDKMYWYQQDPGMELHLIHYSYGVNSTEKGDLSSESTVSRIRTEHFPLTLESARPSHTSQYLCASSEREPLHFGNGTRLTVT.

This clonotype was recorded only once. The rearrangement links TRBV7-2 to TRBJ2-3, with TRBD2 matching over 7 bases. CDR1 is SGHTA and CDR2 is FQGNSA in the germline V gene. The CDR3 extends over 16 amino acids. J lost 4 bases, V lost 3 bases, and 10 bases had no gene match. The CDR3 loop reads CASSLISGEGADTQYF. CDR3 in DNA: TGTGCCAGCAGCTTGATAAGCGGGGAGGGTGCAGATACGCAGTATTTT.

The rearrangement links TRBV11-2 to TRBJ2-1; a possible D gene is TRBD1 (5 bases). This CDR3 is 18 amino acids long. The V and J ends lost 1 base and 3 bases respectively, with 19 bases between them. The germline CDR1 and CDR2 sequences are SGHAT and FQNNGV. The CDR3 DNA follows: TGTGCCAGCAGCTTAGCCGTCAGGGATCAAATTCTCTACAATGAGCAGTTCTTC. It yields the protein CASSLAVRDQILYNEQFF.

V gene TRBV4-2 combines with J gene TRBJ2-5; 9 bases map to TRBD1. TRBJ2-7 explains the end of the DNA better; the J call may be wrong. Germline values: CDR1 LGHNA, CDR2 YNFKEQ. This CDR3 comprises 16 residues. The CDR3, as DNA: TGTGCCAGCAGCCGTCCGGGACAGGGATTTCTCCACGAGCAGTACTTC. Its protein product is CASSRPGQGFLHEQYF.

This clonotype was seen more than once but under ten times. This chain joins TRBV20-1 and TRBJ2-7; unclear D gene. The CDR3 consists of 13 residues. The V gene lost 0 bases and the J gene lost 3 bases, with 9 bases spanning the gap. Per the germline V gene, CDR1 is DFQATT and CDR2 is SNEGSKA (reference sequence). Written as DNA, the CDR3 is TGCAGTGCTAGAGATGGTGGTGGCTACGAGCAGTACTTC. It specifies CSARDGGGYEQYF.

V and J are TRBV2 and TRBJ2-5; D gene unclear. The DNA end favors TRBJ2-7, so the J call may be wrong. CDR3 size: 11 residues. Germline loops: CDR1 SNHLY, CDR2 FYNNEI. The DNA of the CDR3 is TGTGCCAGCGCCACACGGTACGAGCAGTACTTC. Encoded protein: CASATRYEQYF.

This clonotype was observed a few times. The genes are TRBV7-9 and TRBJ2-5; D might be TRBD2 (6 bases). This CDR3 has 15 residues. V lost 5 bases, J lost 5 bases, and 18 bases lay in between. From germline, CDR1 is SEHNR and CDR2 FQNEAQ (reference sequence). The CDR3 region has the DNA TGTGCCAGCAGCCATCCGACTAGTAACGGGGAGACCCAGTACTTC. Translated: CASSHPTSNGETQYF.

This clonotype showed up just a few times. The chain is built from TRBV29-1 and TRBJ1-2; D call uncertain. This CDR3 region has 11 residues. V lost 6 bases and J 8 bases, leaving 13 bases between the germline ends. Germline loops: CDR1 SQVTM, CDR2 ANQGSEA. The CDR3 loop is CSVERVGGYTF. CDR3 nucleotides: TGCAGCGTAGAGAGGGTGGGCGGCTACACCTTC. The entire variable domain, with the rest obtained from reference TRBV29-1 and TRBJ1-2, is as follows: SAVISQKPSRDICQRGTSLTIQCQVDSQVTMMFWYRQQPGQSLTLIATANQGSEATYESGFVIDKFPISRPNLTFSTLTVSNMSPEDSSIYLCSVERVGGYTFGSGTRLTVV.